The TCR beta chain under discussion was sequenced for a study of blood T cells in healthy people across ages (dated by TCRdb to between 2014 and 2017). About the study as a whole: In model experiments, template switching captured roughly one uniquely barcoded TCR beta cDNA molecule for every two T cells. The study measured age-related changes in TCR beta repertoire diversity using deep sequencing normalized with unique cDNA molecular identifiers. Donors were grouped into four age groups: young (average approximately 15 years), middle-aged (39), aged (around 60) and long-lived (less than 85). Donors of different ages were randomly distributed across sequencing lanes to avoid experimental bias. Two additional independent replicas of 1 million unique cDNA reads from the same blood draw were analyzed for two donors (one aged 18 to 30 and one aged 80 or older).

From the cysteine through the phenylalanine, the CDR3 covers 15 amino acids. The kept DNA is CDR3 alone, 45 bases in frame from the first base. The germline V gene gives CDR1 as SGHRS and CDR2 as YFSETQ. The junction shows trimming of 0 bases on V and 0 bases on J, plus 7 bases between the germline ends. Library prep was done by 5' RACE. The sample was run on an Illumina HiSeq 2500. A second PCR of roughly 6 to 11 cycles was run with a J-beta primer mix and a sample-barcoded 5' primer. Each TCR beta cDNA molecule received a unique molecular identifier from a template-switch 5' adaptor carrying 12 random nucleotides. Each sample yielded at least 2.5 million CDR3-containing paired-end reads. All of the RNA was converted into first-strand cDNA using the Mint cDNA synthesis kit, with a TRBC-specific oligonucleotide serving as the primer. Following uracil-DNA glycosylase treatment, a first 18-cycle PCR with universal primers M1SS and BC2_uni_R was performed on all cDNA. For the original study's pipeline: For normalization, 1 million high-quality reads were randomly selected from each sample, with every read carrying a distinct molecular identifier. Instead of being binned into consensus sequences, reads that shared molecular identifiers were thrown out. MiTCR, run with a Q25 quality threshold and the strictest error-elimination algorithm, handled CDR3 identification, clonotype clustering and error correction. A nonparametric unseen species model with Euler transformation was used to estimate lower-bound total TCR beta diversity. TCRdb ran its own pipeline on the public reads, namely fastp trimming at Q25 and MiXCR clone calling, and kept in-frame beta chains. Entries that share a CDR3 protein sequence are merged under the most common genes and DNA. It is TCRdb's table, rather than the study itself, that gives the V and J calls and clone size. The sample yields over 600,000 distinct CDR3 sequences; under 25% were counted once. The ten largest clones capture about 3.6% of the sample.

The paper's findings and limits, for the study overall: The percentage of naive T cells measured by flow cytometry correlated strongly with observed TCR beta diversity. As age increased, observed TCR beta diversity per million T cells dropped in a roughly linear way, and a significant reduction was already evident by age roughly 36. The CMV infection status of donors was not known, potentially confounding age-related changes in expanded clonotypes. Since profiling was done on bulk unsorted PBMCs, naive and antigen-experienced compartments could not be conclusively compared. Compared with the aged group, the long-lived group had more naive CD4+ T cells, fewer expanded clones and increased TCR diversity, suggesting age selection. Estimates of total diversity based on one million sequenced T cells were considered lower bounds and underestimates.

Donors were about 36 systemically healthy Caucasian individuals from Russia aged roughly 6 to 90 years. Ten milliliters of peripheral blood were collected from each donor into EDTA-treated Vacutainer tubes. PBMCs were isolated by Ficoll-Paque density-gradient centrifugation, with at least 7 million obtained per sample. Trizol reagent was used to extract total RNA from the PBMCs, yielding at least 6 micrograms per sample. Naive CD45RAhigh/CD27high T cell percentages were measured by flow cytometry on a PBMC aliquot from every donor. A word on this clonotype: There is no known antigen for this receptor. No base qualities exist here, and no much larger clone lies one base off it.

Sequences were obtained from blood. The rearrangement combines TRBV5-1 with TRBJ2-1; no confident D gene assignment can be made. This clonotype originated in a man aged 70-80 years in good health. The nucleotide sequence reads TGCGCCAGCAGCTTGGAAGATTCCTCCTACAATGAGCAGTTCTTC. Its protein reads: CASSLEDSSYNEQFF.